The 2 T cell receptor beta chains reported below all come from one sample, sequenced in a study of T cells in Graves' hyperthyroidism and ophthalmopathy. Amplification of TCR beta CDR3 regions used RNA as the template. HTBI primers drove first-round RT-PCR of the TCR CDR3. TCRdb re-analysed the multiplex PCR reads in MiXCR, keeping a single row per CDR3 protein. The sample includes approximately 600,000 distinct CDR3 sequences, roughly 13% of them seen just once. Sample: blood. The source is a woman in her twenties or thirties with Graves' hyperthyroidism that later progressed to Graves' ophthalmopathy.

This clonotype showed up many times. This sequence joins TRBV20-1 and TRBJ2-1, with 8 bases matching TRBD2. The V segment lost 3 bases and the J segment 6 bases; nucleotides outside the gene matches: 4. The V gene's germline CDR1 is DFQATT and CDR2 SNEGSKA (reference sequence). The CDR3 covers 13 residues. The CDR3 coding sequence is TGCAGTGCTAGCGGGAGGGCCAGCAATGAGCAGTTCTTC. Protein product: CSASGRASNEQFF.

This clonotype was recorded many times. V is TRBV29-1 and J is TRBJ1-1; tentatively, D is TRBD1 (5 bases). Germline lookup yields CDR1 SQVTM and CDR2 ANQGSEA. The CDR3 has 13 residues. Trimming cost V 5 bases and J 1 base, with 11 bases left between them. In DNA, the CDR3 is TGCAGCGTTACAACAGGCCCGAACACTGAAGCTTTCTTT. Amino acids: CSVTTGPNTEAFF.